Following are 18 T cell receptor beta chains from one sample sequenced in a study of blood T cell repertoires in COVID-19. Measured with immunoSEQ multiplex PCR; TCRdb has only the in-frame clones, and not every one. In the table there are 250,000 to 350,000 clones, 89% of which are singletons. The specimen sequenced was peripheral blood. These receptors came from a man between 18 and 29 years old who had recovered from COVID-19.

This rearrangement joins TRBV12-3 or TRBV12-4 to TRBJ2-7, with 7 bases aligning to TRBD1. Losses at the gene ends were 2 bases for V and 4 bases for J; bases not matched to a gene: 2. The CDR3 contains 13 residues. CDR3 nucleotide sequence: TGTGCCAGCAGTTTAAGACAGGGATACGAGCAGTACTTC. Translation: CASSLRQGYEQYF.

V is TRBV5-4 and J is TRBJ1-4; a possible D gene is TRBD1 (5 bases). There are 12 residues in the CDR3. V lost 4 bases to trimming and J lost 6 bases, with 7 bases between them. CDR1 is SGHNT and CDR2 is YYREEE in the germline V gene (reference sequence). The CDR3 nucleotides read TGTGCCAGCAGCCGGGGGGATGAAAAACTGTTTTTT. The encoded protein is CASSRGDEKLFF.

The V and J genes are TRBV11-2 and TRBJ1-5; a weak D match, TRBD1 (6 bases). Trimming stripped 5 bases from V and 7 bases from J, with 15 bases between. Per the germline V gene, CDR1 is SGHAT and CDR2 is FQNNGV. CDR3 size: 14 residues. The CDR3 bases are TGTGCCAGCAGCGAAGCGGGGGGGCTGCAGCCCCAGCATTTT. Protein sequence: CASSEAGGLQPQHF.

V usage is TRBV18 and J usage is TRBJ1-5; D gene unclear. Trimming took off 3 bases at V and 4 bases at J, with 13 bases between the two ends. The CDR3 totals 15 residues. Germline CDR1 and CDR2: KGHSH and LQKENI. CDR3 DNA: TGTGCCAGCTCACCGCAAAGTCCGGGGAATCAGCCCCAGCATTTT. It encodes CASSPQSPGNQPQHF.

This clone has more than one count but fewer than ten. This chain joins TRBV7-6 and TRBJ2-1, with D tentatively TRBD2 (6 bases). Germline V gene lookup returns CDR1 SGHVS and CDR2 FNYEAQ. The CDR3 consists of 17 residues. V shed 4 bases and J shed 5 bases, with 21 bases lying between them. The CDR3 region has the DNA TGTGCCAGCAGCTCTCCCCGAGAAGGAGGGCCCAACAATGAGCAGTTCTTC. Its translation is CASSSPREGGPNNEQFF.

The rearrangement joins TRBV9 to TRBJ1-4; D ambiguous. CDR1 and CDR2 (germline): SGDLS, YYNGEE. The V end was cut by 0 bases, the J end by 0 bases, with 3 bases between. The CDR3 extends over 14 amino acids. The CDR3 DNA follows: TGTGCCAGCAGCGTAGTAGCAACTAATGAAAAACTGTTTTTT. This codes for CASSVVATNEKLFF.

The genes are TRBV6-4 and TRBJ1-2; the match to TRBD1 covers 8 bases. Germline V gives CDR1 MRHNA, CDR2 SNTAGT. CDR3 length: 17 residues. Trimming cost V 4 bases and J 3 bases; bases outside gene matches: 13. As DNA, the CDR3 is TGTGCCAGCAGTGTCAACCCGACAGGGGCCACCTACTATGGCTACACCTTC. As protein: CASSVNPTGATYYGYTF.

The V call is TRBV5-1, the J call TRBJ1-4, with D possibly being TRBD1 (5 bases). The CDR3 extends over 14 amino acids. CDR1 is SGHRS and CDR2 is YFSETQ in the germline V gene. Trimming took off 6 bases at V and 0 bases at J, with 9 bases between the two ends. CDR3 DNA: TGCGCCAGCACCGCAGGGACAACTAATGAAAAACTGTTTTTT. This gives the protein CASTAGTTNEKLFF.

The chain links TRBV18 to TRBJ2-3, with TRBD2 matching over 8 bases. After removal of 3 bases from V and 1 base from J, the junction contained 9 bases not matched to a gene. The length of the CDR3 is 17 residues. The germline gives CDR1 KGHSH, CDR2 LQKENI. CDR3 bases: TGTGCCAGCTCACCCTCGAGCGTAGCGGGACGCACAGATACGCAGTATTTT. Its translation is CASSPSSVAGRTDTQYF. The whole variable domain, filled in from reference TRBV18 and TRBJ2-3, reads NAGVMQNPRHLVRRRGQEARLRCSPMKGHSHVYWYRQLPEEGLKFMVYLQKENIIDESGMPKERFSAEFPKEGPSILRIQQVVRGDSAAYFCASSPSSVAGRTDTQYFGPGTRLTVL.

The V and J genes are TRBV6-5 and TRBJ2-5; perhaps TRBD2 as D (5 bases). This CDR3 spans 12 amino acids. CDR1 is MNHEY and CDR2 is SVGAGI in the germline V gene. Trimming took 2 bases from V and 9 from J, leaving 10 bases between them. In nucleotides, the CDR3 is TGTGCCAGCAGTTACGAGGGTCCGGCCCAGTACTTC. It encodes CASSYEGPAQYF.

The CDR3, as DNA: TGTGCCAGCAGCATAACAGCGGGGGGAGCAGATACGCAGTATTTT. Its protein product is CASSITAGGADTQYF. V is TRBV11-2 and J is TRBJ2-3; 9 nucleotides match TRBD2. The CDR3 is 15 residues long. Trimming at V came to 5 bases and at J to 4 bases, leaving 7 bases not matched to a gene. Germline V gives CDR1 SGHAT, CDR2 FQNNGV.

This sequence joins TRBV19 and TRBJ2-3; maybe TRBD1 (6 bases). The V gene lost 3 bases and the J gene lost 0 bases, with 13 bases spanning the gap. Germline V lookup: CDR1 LNHDA, CDR2 SQIVND (reference sequence). The CDR3 runs to 16 residues. As DNA, the CDR3 is TGTGCCAGTAGTATGGGGGCAGGGTCTAGCACAGATACGCAGTATTTT. Its translation is CASSMGAGSSTDTQYF.

The gene calls are TRBV7-9 and TRBJ2-3, with 10 nucleotides matching TRBD2. The CDR3 totals 16 residues. Germline lookup yields CDR1 SEHNR and CDR2 FQNEAQ (reference sequence). Trimming removed 1 base from V and 6 bases from J; junction bases left unmatched: 7. CDR3 sequence reads: CASSLGERGGPDTQYF. The CDR3 nucleotides are TGTGCCAGCAGCTTAGGCGAGCGGGGGGGCCCCGATACGCAGTATTTT.

The V gene is TRBV18, the J gene TRBJ2-7; 7 bases map to TRBD1. The V segment lost 2 bases and the J segment 3 bases; nucleotides outside the gene matches: 16. The germline gives CDR1 KGHSH, CDR2 LQKENI. This CDR3 has 18 amino acids. CDR3 region: CASSPDIPTTGSYYEQYF. CDR3 in DNA: TGTGCCAGCTCACCAGATATTCCGACGACAGGGTCCTACTACGAGCAGTACTTC.

J is TRBJ1-5 and V is TRBV12-5, with D perhaps TRBD1 (5 bases). V lost 6 bases and J 0 bases, leaving 9 bases between the germline ends. The CDR3 sequence is 14 residues long. Germline V gene sequence: CDR1 LGHNT, CDR2 FRNRAP. In nucleotides, the CDR3 is TGTGCTAGTGGGCAGGGCCCTAGCAATCAGCCCCAGCATTTT. This codes for CASGQGPSNQPQHF.

The chain is built from TRBV27 and TRBJ1-2; perhaps TRBD1 as D (5 bases). The CDR3 runs 13 residues. With 0 bases removed from V and 11 bases from J, the gap between germline ends came to 13 bases. Germline V lookup: CDR1 MNHEY, CDR2 SMNVEV (reference sequence). CDR3 in amino acids: CASSLSTTGPYTF. In DNA, the CDR3 is TGTGCCAGCAGTTTATCGACCACAGGTCCTTACACCTTC.

This sequence joins TRBV5-1 and TRBJ1-1; TRBD1 might be the D (6 bases). Germline CDR1 reads SGHRS; CDR2 reads YFSETQ. The CDR3 sequence is 14 residues long. Trimming cost V 4 bases and J 4 bases, with 14 bases left between them. The CDR3 bases are TGCGCCAGCAGCCTCCGAGGACAGCTCACTGAAGCTTTCTTT. The encoded protein is CASSLRGQLTEAFF.

The rearrangement joins TRBV4-1 to TRBJ2-4, with 7 bases lining up with TRBD1. Trimming at V came to 4 bases and at J to 3 bases, leaving 12 bases not matched to a gene. This CDR3 is built from 17 residues. Germline CDR1 MGHRA, CDR2 YSYEKL. CDR3 loop: CASSREQGTLGKNIQYF. Here the CDR3 DNA reads TGCGCCAGCAGCCGAGAACAGGGGACCCTTGGCAAAAACATTCAGTACTTC.